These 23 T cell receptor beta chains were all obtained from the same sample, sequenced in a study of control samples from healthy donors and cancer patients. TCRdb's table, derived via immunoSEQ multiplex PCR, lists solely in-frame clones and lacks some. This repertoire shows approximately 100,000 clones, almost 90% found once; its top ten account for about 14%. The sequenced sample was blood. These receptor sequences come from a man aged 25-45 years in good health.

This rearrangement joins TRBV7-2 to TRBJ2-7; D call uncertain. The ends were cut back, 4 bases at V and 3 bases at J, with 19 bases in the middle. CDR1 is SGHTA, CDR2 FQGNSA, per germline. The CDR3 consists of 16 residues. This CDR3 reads CASSSGVGSAVYEQYF. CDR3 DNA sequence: TGTGCCAGCAGCTCAGGCGTGGGAAGTGCGGTCTACGAGCAGTACTTC.

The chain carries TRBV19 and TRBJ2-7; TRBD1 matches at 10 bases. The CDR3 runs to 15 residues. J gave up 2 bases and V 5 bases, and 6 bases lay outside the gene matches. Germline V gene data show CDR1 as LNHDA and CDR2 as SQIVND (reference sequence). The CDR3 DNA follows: TGTGCCAGTAGTGTGGACAGGGGGTTTGCCTACGAGCAGTACTTC. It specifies CASSVDRGFAYEQYF.

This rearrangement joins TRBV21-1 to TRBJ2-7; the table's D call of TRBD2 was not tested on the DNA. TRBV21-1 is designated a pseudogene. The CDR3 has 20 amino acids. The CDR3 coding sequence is TGTGCCAGCAGCGAAGGAACGTTAGGACTAGCGGGTTCTAGGACCTACGAGCAGTACTTC. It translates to CASSEGTLGLAGSRTYEQYF.

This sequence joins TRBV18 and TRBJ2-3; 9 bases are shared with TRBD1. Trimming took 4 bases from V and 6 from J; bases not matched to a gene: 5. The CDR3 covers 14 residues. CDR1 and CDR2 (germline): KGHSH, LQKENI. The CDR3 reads CASSRLQGADTQYF. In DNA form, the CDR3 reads TGTGCCAGCTCACGGCTACAGGGGGCGGATACGCAGTATTTT.

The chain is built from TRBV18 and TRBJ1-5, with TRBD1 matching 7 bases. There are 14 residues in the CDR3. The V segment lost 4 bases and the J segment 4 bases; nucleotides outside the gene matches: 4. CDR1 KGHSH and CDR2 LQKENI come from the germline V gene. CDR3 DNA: TGTGCCAGCTCACTTGGACAGGTTAATCAGCCCCAGCATTTT. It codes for CASSLGQVNQPQHF.

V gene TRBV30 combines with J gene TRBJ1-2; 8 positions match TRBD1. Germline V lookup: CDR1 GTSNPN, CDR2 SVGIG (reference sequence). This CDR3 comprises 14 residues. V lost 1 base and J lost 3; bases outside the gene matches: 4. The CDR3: CAWSGWTGYYGYTF. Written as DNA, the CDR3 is TGTGCCTGGAGTGGATGGACAGGGTACTATGGCTACACCTTC.

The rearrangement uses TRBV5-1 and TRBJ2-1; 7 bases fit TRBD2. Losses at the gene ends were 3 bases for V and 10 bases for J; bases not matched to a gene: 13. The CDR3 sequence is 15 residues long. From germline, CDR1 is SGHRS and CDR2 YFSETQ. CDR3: CASSSTGLEGGEQFF. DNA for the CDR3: TGCGCCAGCAGCTCAACCGGACTAGAGGGTGGCGAGCAGTTCTTC.

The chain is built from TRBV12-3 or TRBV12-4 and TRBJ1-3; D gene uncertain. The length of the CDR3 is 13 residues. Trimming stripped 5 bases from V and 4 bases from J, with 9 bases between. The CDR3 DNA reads TGTGCCAGCAGTCAGCGACAAGGAAACACCATATATTTT. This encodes CASSQRQGNTIYF.

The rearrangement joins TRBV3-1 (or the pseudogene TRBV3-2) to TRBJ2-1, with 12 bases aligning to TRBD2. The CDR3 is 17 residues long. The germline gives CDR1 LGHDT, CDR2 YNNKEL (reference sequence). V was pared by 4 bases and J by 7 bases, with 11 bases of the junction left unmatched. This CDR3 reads CASSLEVTSGSLNEQFF. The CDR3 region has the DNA TGTGCCAGCAGCCTCGAGGTGACTAGCGGGAGTTTAAATGAGCAGTTCTTC.

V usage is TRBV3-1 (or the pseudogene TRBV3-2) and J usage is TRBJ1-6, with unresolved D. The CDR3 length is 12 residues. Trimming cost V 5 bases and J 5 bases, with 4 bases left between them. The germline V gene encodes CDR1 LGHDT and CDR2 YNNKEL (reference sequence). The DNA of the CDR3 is TGTGCCAGCAGCGGTCATAATTCACCCCTCCACTTT. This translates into CASSGHNSPLHF.

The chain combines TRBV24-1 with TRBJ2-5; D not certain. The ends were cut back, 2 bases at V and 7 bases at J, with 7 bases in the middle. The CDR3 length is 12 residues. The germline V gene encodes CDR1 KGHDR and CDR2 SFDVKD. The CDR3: CATSDWYGTQYF. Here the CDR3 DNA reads TGTGCCACCAGTGATTGGTATGGGACCCAGTACTTC.

CDR3 protein: CASSQEQAQETQYF. The DNA for the CDR3 is TGCGCCAGCAGCCAGGAGCAGGCCCAAGAGACCCAGTACTTC. The genes are TRBV4-3 and TRBJ2-5; D ambiguous. This CDR3 spans 14 amino acids. CDR1 and CDR2 from the germline V gene are LGHNA and YSLEER. V was shortened by 3 bases and J by 1 base, with 9 bases between the two germline ends.

The chain's CDR3 is CASIEGFGGGYTF. The CDR3 region has the DNA TGTGCCAGCATTGAGGGGTTCGGTGGAGGCTACACCTTC. The chain recombines TRBV2 with TRBJ1-2, with a tentative D call TRBD1 (5 bases). Germline-derived CDR1 and CDR2 are SNHLY and FYNNEI. The ends were cut back, 7 bases at V and 8 bases at J, with 17 bases in the middle. CDR3 size: 13 residues.

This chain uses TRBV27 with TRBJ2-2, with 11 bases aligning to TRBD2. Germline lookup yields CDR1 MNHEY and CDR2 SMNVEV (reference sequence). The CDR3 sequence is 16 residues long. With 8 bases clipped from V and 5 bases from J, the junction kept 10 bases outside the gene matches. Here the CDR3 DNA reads TGTGCCAGCGGCGGACTAGCGGGCTTTTCAACCGGGGAGCTGTTTTTT. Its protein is CASGGLAGFSTGELFF.

CDR3 loop: CASSQDFHGIFGVTGELFF. The DNA of the CDR3 is TGCGCCAGCAGCCAAGATTTCCACGGAATATTCGGGGTCACCGGGGAGCTGTTTTTT. The J gene is TRBJ2-2, the V gene TRBV4-1; TRBD2 is a possible D gene (5 bases). The CDR3 spans 19 residues. Germline-derived CDR1 and CDR2 are MGHRA and YSYEKL. Trimming took 0 bases from V and 4 from J, leaving 21 bases between them.

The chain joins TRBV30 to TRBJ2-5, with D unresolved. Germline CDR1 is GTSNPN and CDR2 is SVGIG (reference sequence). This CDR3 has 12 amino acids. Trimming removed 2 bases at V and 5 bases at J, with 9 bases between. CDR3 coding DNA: TGTGCCTGGAGTACAATGTCCGAGACCCAGTACTTC. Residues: CAWSTMSETQYF.

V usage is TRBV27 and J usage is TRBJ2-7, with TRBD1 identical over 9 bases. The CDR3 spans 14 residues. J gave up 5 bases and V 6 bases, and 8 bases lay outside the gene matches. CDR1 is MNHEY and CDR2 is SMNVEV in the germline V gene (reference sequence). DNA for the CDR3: TGTGCCAGCAGACCCGGGACAGGGACCCACGAGCAGTACTTC. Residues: CASRPGTGTHEQYF.

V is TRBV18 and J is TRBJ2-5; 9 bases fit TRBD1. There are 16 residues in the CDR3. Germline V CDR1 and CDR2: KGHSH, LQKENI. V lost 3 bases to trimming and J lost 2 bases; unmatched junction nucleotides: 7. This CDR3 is CASSPIGQGTQETQYF. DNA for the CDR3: TGTGCCAGCTCACCTATCGGACAGGGGACGCAAGAGACCCAGTACTTC.

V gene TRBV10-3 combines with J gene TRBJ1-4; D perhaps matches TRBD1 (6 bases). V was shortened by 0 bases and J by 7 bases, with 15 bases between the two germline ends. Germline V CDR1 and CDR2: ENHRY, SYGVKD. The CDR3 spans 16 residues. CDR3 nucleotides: TGTGCCATCAGTGAGTCGTTAGGGGGGCGCGGTGAAAAACTGTTTTTT. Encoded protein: CAISESLGGRGEKLFF.

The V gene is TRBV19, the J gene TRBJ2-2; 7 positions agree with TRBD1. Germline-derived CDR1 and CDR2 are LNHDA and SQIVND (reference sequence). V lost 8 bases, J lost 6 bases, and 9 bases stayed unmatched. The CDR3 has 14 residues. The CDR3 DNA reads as TGTGCCAGTTACAAACGACAGGGCCCCGGGGAGCTGTTTTTT. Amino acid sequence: CASYKRQGPGELFF.

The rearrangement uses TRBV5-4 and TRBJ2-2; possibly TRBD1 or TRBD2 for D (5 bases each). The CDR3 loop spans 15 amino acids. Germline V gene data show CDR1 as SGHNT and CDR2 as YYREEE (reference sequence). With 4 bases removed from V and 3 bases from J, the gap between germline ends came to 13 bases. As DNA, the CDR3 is TGTGCCAGCAGCATTGCCGGGACCTACACCGGGGAGCTGTTTTTT. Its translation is CASSIAGTYTGELFF. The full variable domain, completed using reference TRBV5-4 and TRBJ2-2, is ETGVTQSPTHLIKTRGQQVTLRCSSQSGHNTVSWYQQALGQGPQFIFQYYREEENGRGNFPPRFSGLQFPNYSSELNVNALELDDSALYLCASSIAGTYTGELFFGEGSRLTVL.

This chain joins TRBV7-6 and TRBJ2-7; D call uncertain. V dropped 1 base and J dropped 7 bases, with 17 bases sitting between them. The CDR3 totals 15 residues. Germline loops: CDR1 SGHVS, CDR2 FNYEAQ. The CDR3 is CASSLGLALSWEQYF. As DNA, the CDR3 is TGTGCCAGCAGCTTAGGACTCGCCCTCTCGTGGGAGCAGTACTTC.

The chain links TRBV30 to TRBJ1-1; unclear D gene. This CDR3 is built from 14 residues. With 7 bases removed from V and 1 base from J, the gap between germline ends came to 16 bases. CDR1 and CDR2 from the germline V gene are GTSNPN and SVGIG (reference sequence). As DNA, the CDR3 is TGTGCCTCCTCCGGGAACCTCCCGAACACTGAAGCTTTCTTT. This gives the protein CASSGNLPNTEAFF.